What follows is one T cell receptor (beta chain) and its context. These data belong to a study of identical twins. The V gene lost 0 bases and the J gene lost 1 base, with 6 bases spanning the gap. The CDR3 covers 14 residues. Germline CDR1 and CDR2: MNHEY and SVGAGI. TCRdb recomputed calls from the 5' RACE reads with MiXCR, one row per CDR3 protein. The sample lists 200,000 to 250,000 distinct CDR3 sequences, 5.5% to 7.5% occurring once. These data also formed part of another study, on T cells expressing NK-cell markers. As reported in that work: Among eight sequenced donors, seven carried HCMV seropositivity while one was seronegative. An anti-gamma-delta TCR antibody restricted sorting to alpha-beta TCR T cells in several experiments. There were a handful of donors in whom these clonotypes also led the CD3+CD56-NKG2C+ fraction.

The V gene is TRBV6-5, the J gene TRBJ2-5, with unresolved D. This clonotype was sampled from a woman aged 18-29 years in good health. The sample comprised CD8+ T cells sorted from blood. CDR3 DNA: TGTGCCAGCAGTTACTCGAACGTCCAAGAGACCCAGTACTTC. Amino acid sequence: CASSYSNVQETQYF.